Following are 18 T cell receptor beta chains from one sample sequenced in a study of shared clonotypes between healthy human individuals. CD8 cells classed as naive were CD45RO-negative and positively selected for CCR7, excluding terminally differentiated effector memory CD45RA+ cells. TCRdb's table, derived via immunoSEQ multiplex PCR, lists solely in-frame clones and lacks some. The sample lists about 2.2 million clones; just under 95% were seen once. The sample consisted of naive CD8+ T cells from PBMCs. The origin of the receptors is a man aged 18 to 30 in good health. Some clones in this sample may be carry-over from other donors' samples.

The V and J genes are TRBV19 and TRBJ2-5, with TRBD2 identical over 9 bases. The trim removed 6 bases at V and 5 bases at J, leaving 7 bases unmatched. The CDR3 covers 14 residues. Germline assignment: CDR1 LNHDA and CDR2 SQIVND (reference sequence). The CDR3 DNA follows: TGTGCCAGTAGCTTAGCGGGAGCGGGGGAGACCCAGTACTTC. Amino acids: CASSLAGAGETQYF.

This clone was found a few times. The V call is TRBV11-3, the J call TRBJ1-1; no reliable D call. The germline CDR1 and CDR2 sequences are SGHNT and YENEEA. There are 13 residues in the CDR3. Trimming pared 5 bases from V and 4 bases from J, leaving 11 bases between. This CDR3 reads CASSLGLGTEAFF. CDR3 bases: TGTGCCAGCAGCCTGGGGTTGGGCACTGAAGCTTTCTTT.

This chain connects TRBV11-2 to TRBJ2-1, with D tentatively TRBD2 (6 bases). In germline, CDR1 is SGHAT, CDR2 FQNNGV. Trimming left V 4 bases short and J 7 bases short, with 14 bases between. This CDR3 contains 14 residues. The CDR3 is CASSSRRDGNEQFF. The CDR3 DNA is TGTGCCAGCAGCTCGAGGCGGGACGGGAATGAGCAGTTCTTC.

The chain carries TRBV9 and TRBJ2-3, with 8 positions matching TRBD1. Germline CDR1 reads SGDLS; CDR2 reads YYNGEE. The trim removed 2 bases at V and 2 bases at J, leaving 10 bases unmatched. The CDR3 is made up of 17 amino acids. This CDR3 reads CASSVAGQGAFTDTQYF. The CDR3 nucleotides read TGTGCCAGCAGCGTCGCCGGGCAGGGGGCGTTCACAGATACGCAGTATTTT.

This clone was observed once. The V and J genes are TRBV5-1 and TRBJ1-2; 12 bases are shared with TRBD1. The V and J ends lost 6 bases and 8 bases, in that order; junction bases with no gene match: 11. Germline loops: CDR1 SGHRS, CDR2 YFSETQ. This CDR3 comprises 15 residues. The CDR3 is CASTPAGTGGDGYTF. DNA of the CDR3: TGCGCCAGCACCCCGGCAGGGACAGGGGGCGACGGCTACACCTTC.

J is TRBJ2-7 and V is TRBV9; 7 positions agree with TRBD2. V shed 0 bases and J 2 bases; nucleotides not matched to a gene: 5. The CDR3 is 15 residues long. Germline V gene lookup returns CDR1 SGDLS and CDR2 YYNGEE. The DNA of the CDR3 is TGTGCCAGCAGCGTAGGGGAGGGGTTGACCTACGAGCAGTACTTC. It codes for CASSVGEGLTYEQYF.

V is TRBV28 and J is TRBJ2-1; D unresolved. Trimming removed 5 bases from V and 3 bases from J, with 17 bases in between. The length of the CDR3 is 16 residues. Looked up from germline, CDR1 is MDHEN and CDR2 is SYDVKM. CDR3 in amino acids: CASSTDEELSYNEQFF. The CDR3 nucleotides read TGTGCCAGCAGTACCGACGAGGAGTTGAGCTACAATGAGCAGTTCTTC.

The chain couples TRBV28 to TRBJ2-1, with 9 nucleotides matching TRBD2. The CDR3 spans 17 residues. The V gene's germline CDR1 is MDHEN and CDR2 SYDVKM. The J segment lost 3 bases and the V segment lost 5 bases, leaving 11 bases of the junction unmatched. The CDR3 loop reads CASSPLWREGLYNEQFF. The CDR3 nucleotides are TGTGCCAGCAGTCCCCTCTGGCGGGAGGGCCTCTACAATGAGCAGTTCTTC. The full variable domain, with the rest looked up from reference TRBV28 and TRBJ2-1, is DVKVTQSSRYLVKRTGEKVFLECVQDMDHENMFWYRQDPGLGLRLIYFSYDVKMKEKGDIPEGYSVSREKKERFSLILESASTNQTSMYLCASSPLWREGLYNEQFFGPGTRLTVL.

V gene TRBV14 combines with J gene TRBJ1-2; TRBD1 agrees at 8 bases. V dropped 4 bases and J dropped 3; count of bases not matched to a gene: 16. The CDR3 covers 18 residues. Germline V gives CDR1 SGHDN, CDR2 FVKESK. DNA of the CDR3: TGTGCCAGCAGCCGAGCGGTCAGGGGGCTCCTAGCCTACTATGGCTACACCTTC. As protein: CASSRAVRGLLAYYGYTF.

This chain connects TRBV27 to TRBJ1-2; maybe TRBD1 (5 bases). CDR3 length: 14 residues. Germline CDR1 reads MNHEY; CDR2 reads SMNVEV (reference sequence). V lost 4 bases to trimming and J lost 4 bases, with 13 bases between them. The CDR3 protein is CASSSNLGGYGYTF. CDR3 DNA: TGTGCCAGCAGTTCCAATTTGGGGGGCTATGGCTACACCTTC.

The rearrangement links TRBV9 to TRBJ2-7; no clear D gene. This CDR3 is 15 amino acids long. With 0 bases removed from V and 4 bases from J, the gap between germline ends came to 14 bases. Germline assignment: CDR1 SGDLS and CDR2 YYNGEE. The CDR3 DNA sequence: TGTGCCAGCAGCGTAGACCCCAGCCTCGCTTACGAGCAGTACTTC. Its protein product is CASSVDPSLAYEQYF.

The chain recombines TRBV7-9 with TRBJ2-5, with TRBD1 matching 9 bases. This CDR3 is 13 amino acids long. CDR1 and CDR2 (germline): SEHNR, FQNEAQ (reference sequence). V gave up 9 bases and J gave up 4 bases; unmatched junction bases: 6. The CDR3 sequence is CASRKTGGETQYF. The CDR3, as DNA: TGTGCCAGTCGGAAGACAGGGGGAGAGACCCAGTACTTC.

The rearrangement links TRBV28 to TRBJ2-2, with 9 bases identical to TRBD1. The CDR3 is made up of 16 amino acids. Germline lookup yields CDR1 MDHEN and CDR2 SYDVKM. V lost 3 bases to trimming and J lost 5 bases; unmatched junction nucleotides: 7. CDR3 bases: TGTGCCAGCAGTTTGATATCGACAGGGGGTACCGGGGAGCTGTTTTTT. Translated: CASSLISTGGTGELFF. Together with reference TRBV28 and TRBJ2-2, the CDR3 gives the full variable domain: DVKVTQSSRYLVKRTGEKVFLECVQDMDHENMFWYRQDPGLGLRLIYFSYDVKMKEKGDIPEGYSVSREKKERFSLILESASTNQTSMYLCASSLISTGGTGELFFGEGSRLTVL.

This clone was seen just once. This chain uses TRBV11-2 with TRBJ1-4; D call uncertain. CDR3 length: 12 residues. V lost 1 base and J lost 8, with 5 bases in between. Per germline, CDR1 SGHAT and CDR2 FQNNGV. CDR3 in amino acids: CASSLGKEKLFF. CDR3 nucleotide sequence: TGTGCCAGCAGCTTAGGAAAGGAAAAACTGTTTTTT.

In the case of this clone: The sample holds other DNA sequences that translate to the same CDR3. The V call is TRBV27, the J call TRBJ2-1; 8 positions match TRBD2. J gave up 2 bases and V 5 bases, and 2 bases lay outside the gene matches. The germline V gene has CDR1 MNHEY and CDR2 SMNVEV (reference sequence). The CDR3 consists of 14 residues. CDR3 coding DNA: TGTGCCAGCAGTCCAGCGGGAGCCTACAATGAGCAGTTCTTC. This translates into CASSPAGAYNEQFF.

The genes are TRBV9 and TRBJ1-5, with D hard to call. The V end lost 4 bases, the J end lost 3 bases, and 8 bases lay between the germline ends. From germline, CDR1 is SGDLS and CDR2 YYNGEE. The CDR3 contains 13 residues. The CDR3 loop is CASSLASNQPQHF. The DNA of the CDR3 is TGTGCCAGCAGCCTAGCCTCCAATCAGCCCCAGCATTTT.

The chain joins TRBV19 to TRBJ2-1, with D perhaps given as TRBD1 or TRBD2 (5 bases each). Germline V gene sequence: CDR1 LNHDA, CDR2 SQIVND (reference sequence). The CDR3 sequence is 15 residues long. V lost 6 bases, J lost 5 bases, and 17 bases lay in between. For the CDR3, the DNA is TGTGCCAGTAGAACCGAATGGGGGACCCACAATGAGCAGTTCTTC. The encoded protein is CASRTEWGTHNEQFF.

V gene TRBV28 combines with J gene TRBJ2-5; D possibly corresponds to TRBD1 (6 bases). Germline values: CDR1 MDHEN, CDR2 SYDVKM. V lost 4 bases to trimming and J lost 2 bases, with 14 bases between them. The CDR3 extends over 15 amino acids. CDR3 nucleotide sequence: TGTGCCAGCAGTTCACAGGGTAGACGTCAAGAGACCCAGTACTTC. Its translation is CASSSQGRRQETQYF.